A single sample is the source of the 4 T cell receptor beta chains below, sequenced in a study of cytotoxic CD8 clonotypes in ibrutinib-treated CLL. Method: immunoSEQ multiplex PCR; TCRdb's copy keeps in-frame clones and lacks some. Counted here are a few hundred thousand clones, about 61% occurring once; the ten biggest clones make up roughly 6%. The starting material was PBMCs, obtained after 36 months of ibrutinib treatment. These receptor sequences come from a human donor with chronic lymphocytic leukemia.

This chain joins TRBV5-1 and TRBJ2-1; D possibly corresponds to TRBD2 (6 bases). Germline values: CDR1 SGHRS, CDR2 YFSETQ. The CDR3 is made up of 18 amino acids. V was pared by 3 bases and J by 4 bases, with 23 bases between. CDR3 DNA sequence: TGCGCCAGCAGCTCGGGGCCCCCGGGACTTTGGGGATACAATGAGCAGTTCTTC. Translating it yields CASSSGPPGLWGYNEQFF.

This sequence joins TRBV4-1 and TRBJ1-2; TRBD1 agrees at 7 bases. The CDR3 extends over 15 amino acids. Germline values: CDR1 MGHRA, CDR2 YSYEKL. V lost 1 base and J lost 2; bases outside the gene matches: 4. The CDR3 DNA reads TGCGCCAGCAGCCAAGGACAGGGAGGGAACTATGGCTACACCTTC. It yields the protein CASSQGQGGNYGYTF.

The chain joins TRBV5-1 to TRBJ1-6; D call uncertain. Germline V gives CDR1 SGHRS, CDR2 YFSETQ. Trimming took off 0 bases at V and 6 bases at J, with 13 bases between the two ends. The CDR3 contains 16 residues. The CDR3 loop is CASSLAAGRPNSPLHF. DNA of the CDR3: TGCGCCAGCAGCTTGGCCGCTGGGCGCCCTAATTCACCCCTCCACTTT.

The sample holds a few counts of this clone. V and J are TRBV9 and TRBJ1-6, with 8 bases matching TRBD1. From germline, CDR1 is SGDLS and CDR2 YYNGEE. V gave up 1 base and J gave up 11 bases; unmatched junction bases: 5. The CDR3 extends over 14 amino acids. CDR3 loop: CASSVSGQGPPLHF. The CDR3 DNA reads as TGTGCCAGCAGCGTATCCGGACAGGGCCCACCCCTCCACTTT.